This T cell receptor beta chain was sequenced for a study of T cells in Graves' hyperthyroidism and ophthalmopathy. The investigators amplified TCR beta CDR3 regions from RNA transcripts. During a first-round RT-PCR of the TCR CDR3, the HTBI primer set was used. Each CDR3 protein is one row after TCRdb ran MiXCR on the multiplex PCR reads. The repertoire holds over 500,000 distinct CDR3 sequences, with 16% as singletons. In regard to this clonotype: A read error is possible here, since a much larger clone lies one base away.

V dropped 9 bases and J dropped 0 bases, with 12 bases sitting between them. In germline, CDR1 is SEHNR, CDR2 FQNEAQ (reference sequence). The CDR3 covers 13 residues. The gene calls are TRBV7-9 and TRBJ2-7, with D perhaps assigned TRBD1 or TRBD2 (5 bases each). The source is a woman aged 25 to 39 with Graves' ophthalmopathy. Sequencing was carried out using blood. CDR3 nucleotide sequence: TGTGCCAGGACAGCAGGGAGCTCCTACGAGCAGTACTTC. Translating it yields CARTAGSSYEQYF.